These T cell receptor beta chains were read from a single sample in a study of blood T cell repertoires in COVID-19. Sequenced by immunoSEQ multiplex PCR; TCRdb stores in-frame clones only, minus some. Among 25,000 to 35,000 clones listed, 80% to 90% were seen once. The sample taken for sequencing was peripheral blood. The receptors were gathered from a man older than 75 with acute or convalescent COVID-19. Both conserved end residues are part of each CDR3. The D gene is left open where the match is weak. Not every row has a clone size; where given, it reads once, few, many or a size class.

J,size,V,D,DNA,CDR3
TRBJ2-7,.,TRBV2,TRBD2,TGTGCCAGCAGTCCAAGGACTAGCGGGGCTAGGCTGTACTTC,CASSPRTSGARLYF
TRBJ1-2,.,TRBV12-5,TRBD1,TGTGCTAGTGGCTCCGGACAGGGGATGGCTGGCTACACCTTC,CASGSGQGMAGYTF
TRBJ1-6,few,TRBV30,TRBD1,TGTGCCTGGAGTGTACGGGACAGGTTGACACCCCTCCACTTT,CAWSVRDRLTPLHF
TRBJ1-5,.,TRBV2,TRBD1,TGTGCCAGCAGGGCGGGACAGGGAATAGGGGGCAATCAGCCCCAGCATTTT,CASRAGQGIGGNQPQHF
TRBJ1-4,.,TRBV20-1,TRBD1,TGCAGTGCTAGTGACAGGGTAAAGAATGAAAAACTGTTTTTT,CSASDRVKNEKLFF
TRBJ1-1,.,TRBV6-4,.,TGTGCCAGCAGTGCCCGGGTAAACACTGAAGCTTTCTTT,CASSARVNTEAFF
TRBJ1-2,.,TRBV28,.,TGTGCCAGCCGGCGAACATCGGCGGATTTTTTTGGCTACACCTTC,CASRRTSADFFGYTF
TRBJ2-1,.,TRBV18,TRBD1,TGTGCCAGCTCACCCGGGCGGGACAGGGGTACGAATGAGCAGTTCTTC,CASSPGRDRGTNEQFF
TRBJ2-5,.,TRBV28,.,TGTGCCAGCAGTGGGGCGGGGGCGGTCCAAGAGACCCAGTACTTC,CASSGAGAVQETQYF
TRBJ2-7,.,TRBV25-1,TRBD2,TGTGCCAGCAGTGACCCCAATGGCGGGAGTTACGAGCAGTACTTC,CASSDPNGGSYEQYF
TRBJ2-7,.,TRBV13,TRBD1,TGTGCCAGCAACCAGGGGGCAGGGGCCTACGAGCAGTACTTC,CASNQGAGAYEQYF
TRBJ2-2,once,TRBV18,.,TGTGCCAGCTCACCAATTGAGACCGGGGAGCTGTTTTTT,CASSPIETGELFF
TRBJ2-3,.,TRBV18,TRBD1,TGTGCCAGCTCACCGGCAGGGGGAACAGATACGCAGTATTTT,CASSPAGGTDTQYF
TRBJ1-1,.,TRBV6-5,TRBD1,TGTGCCAGCAGTTACGAGACAGGGCCGGTCACTGAAGCTTTCTTT,CASSYETGPVTEAFF
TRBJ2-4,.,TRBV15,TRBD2,TGTGCCACCAGCAGTGGGACTAGCGGGGGGAAAGGGAACATTCAGTACTTC,CATSSGTSGGKGNIQYF
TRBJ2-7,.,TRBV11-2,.,TGTGCCAGCACGGGGGGCACGGGAAACGAGCAGTACTTC,CASTGGTGNEQYF
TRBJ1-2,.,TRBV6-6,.,TGTGCCAGCAGCCAGGGTAATGGCTACACCTTC,CASSQGNGYTF
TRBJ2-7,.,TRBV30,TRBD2,TGTGCCTGGAGGGCCGGGGGGAGGGCCTACGAGCAGTACTTC,CAWRAGGRAYEQYF
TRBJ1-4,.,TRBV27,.,TGTGCCAGCAGTTTTAGCAGGGAAAATGAAAAACTGTTTTTT,CASSFSRENEKLFF
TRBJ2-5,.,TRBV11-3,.,TGTGCCAGCAGCTTAGACAGGCAAGAGACCCAGTACTTC,CASSLDRQETQYF
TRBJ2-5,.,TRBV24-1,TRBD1,TGTGCCACCAGTGATACCCGAGGGGGCCCAAGGGAACAAGAGACCCAGTACTTC,CATSDTRGGPREQETQYF
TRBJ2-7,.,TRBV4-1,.,TGCGCCAGCAGCCAGTCACCCCCGTTGCCCAGTCCGGGCCCCAAACCGGGGGAGCAGTACTTC,CASSQSPPLPSPGPKPGEQYF
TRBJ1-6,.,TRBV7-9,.,TGTGCCAGCAGCCCCCCTACAGGGCGGAATTCACCCCTCCACTTT,CASSPPTGRNSPLHF
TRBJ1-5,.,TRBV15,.,TGTGCCACCAGCAGTGGAACGGGAAAAGATCAGCCCCAGCATTTT,CATSSGTGKDQPQHF
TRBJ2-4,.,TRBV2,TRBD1,TGTGCCAGCAGTGTAGGGACAGGCAGACTAGCCAAAAACATTCAGTACTTC,CASSVGTGRLAKNIQYF
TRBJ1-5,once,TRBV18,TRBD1,TGTGCCAGCTCACCTCCCGGGACAGGGAGCCTGAGGCCCCAGCATTTT,CASSPPGTGSLRPQHF
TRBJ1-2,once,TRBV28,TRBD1,TGTGCCAGCCGGCGTATGGACAGGGGCTATGGCTACACCTTC,CASRRMDRGYGYTF
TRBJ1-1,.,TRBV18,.,TGTGCCAGCTCCCTACGAGAGGCTGAAGCTTTCTTT,CASSLREAEAFF
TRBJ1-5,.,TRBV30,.,TGTGCCTGGAGTGTACGGACAGTCGGGCAGCCCCAGCATTTT,CAWSVRTVGQPQHF
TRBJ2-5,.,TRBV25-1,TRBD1,TGTGCCAGCAGTGAAGGGACAGACCAAAAACAAGAGACCCAGTACTTC,CASSEGTDQKQETQYF
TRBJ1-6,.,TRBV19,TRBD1,TGTGCCAGTACAAAATCCCGGGACAGTAATTCACCCCTCCACTTT,CASTKSRDSNSPLHF
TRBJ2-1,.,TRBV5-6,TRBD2,TGTGCCAGCAGCCATCTAGCGGGAGGAGGTTACAATGAGCAGTTCTTC,CASSHLAGGGYNEQFF
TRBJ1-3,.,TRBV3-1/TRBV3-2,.,TGTGCCAGCAGCCAAGTAGCCACCGTCTCTGGAAACACCATATATTTT,CASSQVATVSGNTIYF
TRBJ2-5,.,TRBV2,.,TGTGCCAGCAGTGAAGTGGGGCTGGTTCTAGAGACCCAGTACTTC,CASSEVGLVLETQYF
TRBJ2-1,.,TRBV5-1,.,TGCGCCAGCAGGACCCAGGGATTCGACAATGAGCAGTTCTTC,CASRTQGFDNEQFF
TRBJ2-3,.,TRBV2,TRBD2,TGTGCCAGCAGAGACCTAGCGGGAGTCGGAGATACGCAGTATTTT,CASRDLAGVGDTQYF
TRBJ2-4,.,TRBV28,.,TGTGCCAGCAGTTTACCTAACCCACGGACTACCCTAGCCAAAAACATTCAGTACTTC,CASSLPNPRTTLAKNIQYF
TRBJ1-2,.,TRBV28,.,TGTGCCAGCAGTTTTGGAGGGTTTTCTAACTATGGCTACACCTTC,CASSFGGFSNYGYTF
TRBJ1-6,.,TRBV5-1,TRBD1,TGCGCCAGCAGACAGGGGGATTCACCCCTCCACTTT,CASRQGDSPLHF
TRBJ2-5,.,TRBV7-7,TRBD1,TGTGCTAGCAGTCCAAGGGGGCCTGAGACCCAGTACTTC,CASSPRGPETQYF
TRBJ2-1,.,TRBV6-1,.,TGTGCCAGCAGTGACACAGGGCTTTTGCAGTTCTTC,CASSDTGLLQFF
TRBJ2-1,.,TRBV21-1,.,TGTGCCAGCAGCACCCGAGGCCCGCCGGGACACCAAGTTCGGGAGGACTACAATGAGCAGTTCTTC,CASSTRGPPGHQVREDYNEQFF
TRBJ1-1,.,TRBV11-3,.,TGTGCCAGCAGCCCACGCGGGTTCGCTGAAGCTTTCTTT,CASSPRGFAEAFF
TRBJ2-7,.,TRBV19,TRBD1,TGTGCCAGTAGTCGCAGGACAGGTGCTTACGAGCAGTACTTC,CASSRRTGAYEQYF
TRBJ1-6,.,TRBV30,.,TGTGCCTGGAGAACAGGAGCACCCCTCCACTTT,CAWRTGAPLHF
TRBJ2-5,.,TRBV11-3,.,TGTGCCAGCAGTATGAGGGTGGGGGAGACCCAGTACTTC,CASSMRVGETQYF
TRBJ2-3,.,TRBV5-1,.,TGCGCCAGCAGCCCCGTAGCGGCTAGCACAGATACGCAGTATTTT,CASSPVAASTDTQYF
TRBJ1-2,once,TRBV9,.,TGTGCCAGCAGCGTGGGACTGAACTATGGCTACACCTTC,CASSVGLNYGYTF
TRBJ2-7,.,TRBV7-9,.,TGTGCCAGCAGCCCTCCTCCCCCCTCCTACGAGCAGTACTTC,CASSPPPPSYEQYF
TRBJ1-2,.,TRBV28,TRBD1,TGTGCCAGCAGTTGGGATAGGGGGCAAGGTTTAGGTGGCTACACCTTC,CASSWDRGQGLGGYTF
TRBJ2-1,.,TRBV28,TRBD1,TGTGCCAGCAGTCGACAGGGAACTGAGCAGTTCTTC,CASSRQGTEQFF
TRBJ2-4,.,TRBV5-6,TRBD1,TGTGCCAGCAGCTTGCAGTATACAGGGGAAGACATTCAGTACTTC,CASSLQYTGEDIQYF
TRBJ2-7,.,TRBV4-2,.,TGTGCCAGCAGCCAAGAACTCACGGGGAACTCCTACGAGCAGTACTTC,CASSQELTGNSYEQYF
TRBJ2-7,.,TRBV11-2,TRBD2,TGTGCCAGCAGCTTTCCCGAGGAATGGGGAGGGCCTCCCGAGCAGTACTTC,CASSFPEEWGGPPEQYF
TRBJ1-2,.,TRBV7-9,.,TGTGCCAGCAGCTTATCGTTAACACCCCCGGGCTACACCTTC,CASSLSLTPPGYTF